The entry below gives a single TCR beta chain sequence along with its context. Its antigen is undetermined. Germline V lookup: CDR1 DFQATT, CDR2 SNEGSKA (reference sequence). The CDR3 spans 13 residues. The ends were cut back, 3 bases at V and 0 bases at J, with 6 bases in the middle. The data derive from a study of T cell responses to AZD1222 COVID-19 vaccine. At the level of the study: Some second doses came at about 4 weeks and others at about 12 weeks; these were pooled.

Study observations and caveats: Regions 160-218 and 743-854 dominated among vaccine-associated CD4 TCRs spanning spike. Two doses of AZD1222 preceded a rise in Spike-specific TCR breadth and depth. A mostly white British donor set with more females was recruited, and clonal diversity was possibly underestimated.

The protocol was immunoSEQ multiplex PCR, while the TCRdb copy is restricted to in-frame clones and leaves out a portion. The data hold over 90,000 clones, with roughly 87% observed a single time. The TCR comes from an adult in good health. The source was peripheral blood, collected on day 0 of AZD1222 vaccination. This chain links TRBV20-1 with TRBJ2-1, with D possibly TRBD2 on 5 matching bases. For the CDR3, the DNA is TGCAGTGCTAGTGCGGGCTCCTACAATGAGCAGTTCTTC. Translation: CSASAGSYNEQFF.